Given below is one T cell receptor (beta chain) in context. The germline gives CDR1 ENHRY, CDR2 SYGVKD. There are 14 residues in the CDR3. Germline trimming cut 7 bases from V and 3 bases from J; bases unmatched to any gene: 5. This sample stems from a study of shared clonotypes between healthy human individuals. On the study more broadly: CD8 memory received one plate per donor, CD8 naive two, CD4 memory three and CD4 naive three.

About 30,000 T cell genomes, or roughly 200 ng DNA, went into the sorted-subset replicate PCRs. Some clones are missing from TCRdb's copy, which holds only in-frame ones; the method was immunoSEQ multiplex PCR. The table has a few million clones, 90% to 95% seen once. V and J are TRBV10-3 and TRBJ2-1, with TRBD1 identical over 8 bases. The origin of this receptor is a man aged 18 to 30 in good health. The sequenced material came from naive CD4+ T cells sorted from blood. Subset: CD45RA+ positively selected. The CDR3 DNA reads TGTGCCATCATGGGACAGGATGACTACAATGAGCAGTTCTTC. It encodes CAIMGQDDYNEQFF.